This section outlines one T cell receptor beta chain sequence together with its context. TCRdb reprocessed the 5' RACE reads with MiXCR, giving one entry per CDR3 protein. The sample has a few hundred thousand distinct CDR3 sequences; approximately 25% are singletons. The CDR3 loop spans 11 amino acids. Per germline, CDR1 SQVTM and CDR2 ANQGSEA. V lost 2 bases, J lost 12 bases, and 5 bases stayed unmatched. This sample is drawn from a study of identical twins. These data are also associated with another study on T cells expressing NK-cell markers.

Sequencing input: CD4+ T cells sorted from blood. The rearrangement joins TRBV29-1 to TRBJ1-1; 8 positions agree with TRBD1. The sequence was obtained from a woman aged 18-29 years in good health. CDR3 sequence reads: CSVEPGTGTFF. The CDR3 DNA reads TGCAGCGTTGAACCCGGGACAGGAACTTTCTTT.